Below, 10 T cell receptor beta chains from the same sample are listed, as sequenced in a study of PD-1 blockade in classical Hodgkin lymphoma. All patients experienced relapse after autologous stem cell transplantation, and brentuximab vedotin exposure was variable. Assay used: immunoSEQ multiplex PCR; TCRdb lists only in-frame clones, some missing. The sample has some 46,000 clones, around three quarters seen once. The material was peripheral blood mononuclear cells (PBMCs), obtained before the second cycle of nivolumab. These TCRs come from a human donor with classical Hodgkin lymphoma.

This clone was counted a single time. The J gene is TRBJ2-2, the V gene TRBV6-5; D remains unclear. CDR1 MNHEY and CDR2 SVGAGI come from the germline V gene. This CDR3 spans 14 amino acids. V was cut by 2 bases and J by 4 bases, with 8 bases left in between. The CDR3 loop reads CASSYQEITGELFF. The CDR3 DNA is TGTGCCAGCAGTTACCAGGAAATCACCGGGGAGCTGTTTTTT.

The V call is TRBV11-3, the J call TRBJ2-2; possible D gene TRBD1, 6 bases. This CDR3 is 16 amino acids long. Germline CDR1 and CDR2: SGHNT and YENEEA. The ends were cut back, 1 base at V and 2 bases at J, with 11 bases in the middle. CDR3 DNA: TGTGCCAGCAGCTTAGGGGCAGGGACAAACACCGGGGAGCTGTTTTTT. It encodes CASSLGAGTNTGELFF.

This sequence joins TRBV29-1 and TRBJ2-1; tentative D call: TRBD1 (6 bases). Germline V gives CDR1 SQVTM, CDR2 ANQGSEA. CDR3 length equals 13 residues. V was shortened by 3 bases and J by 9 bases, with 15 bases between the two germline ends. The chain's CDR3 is CSVDGRGIAEQFF. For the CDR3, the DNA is TGCAGCGTTGATGGCAGGGGCATAGCTGAGCAGTTCTTC.

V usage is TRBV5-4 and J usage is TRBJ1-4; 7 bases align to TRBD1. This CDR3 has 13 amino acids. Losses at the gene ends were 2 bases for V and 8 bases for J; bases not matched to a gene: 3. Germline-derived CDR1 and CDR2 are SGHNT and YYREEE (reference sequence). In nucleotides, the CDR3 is TGTGCCAGCAGCTTATACAGGGGAGAAAAACTGTTTTTT. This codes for CASSLYRGEKLFF.

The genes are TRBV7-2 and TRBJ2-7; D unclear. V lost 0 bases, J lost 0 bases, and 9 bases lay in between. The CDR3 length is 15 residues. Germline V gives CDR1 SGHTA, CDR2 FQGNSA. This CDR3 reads CASSLALGSSYEQYF. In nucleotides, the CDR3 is TGTGCCAGCAGCTTAGCGCTAGGATCCTCCTACGAGCAGTACTTC.

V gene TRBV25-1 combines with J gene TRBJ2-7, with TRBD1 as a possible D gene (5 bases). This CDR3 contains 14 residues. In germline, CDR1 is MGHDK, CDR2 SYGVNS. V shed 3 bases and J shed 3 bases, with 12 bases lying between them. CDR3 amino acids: CASSDGAGRYEQYF. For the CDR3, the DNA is TGTGCCAGCAGTGATGGCGCAGGGCGCTACGAGCAGTACTTC.

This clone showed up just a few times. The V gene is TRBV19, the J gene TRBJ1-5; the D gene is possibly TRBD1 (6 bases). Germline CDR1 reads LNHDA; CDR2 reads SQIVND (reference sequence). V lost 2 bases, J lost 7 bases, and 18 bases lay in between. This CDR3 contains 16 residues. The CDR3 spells CASSITRGQGRQPQHF. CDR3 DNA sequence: TGTGCCAGTAGTATAACGAGAGGGCAGGGGAGGCAGCCCCAGCATTTT. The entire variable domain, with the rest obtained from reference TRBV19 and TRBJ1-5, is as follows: DGGITQSPKYLFRKEGQNVTLSCEQNLNHDAMYWYRQDPGQGLRLIYYSQIVNDFQKGDIAEGYSVSREKKESFPLTVTSAQKNPTAFYLCASSITRGQGRQPQHFGDGTRLSIL.

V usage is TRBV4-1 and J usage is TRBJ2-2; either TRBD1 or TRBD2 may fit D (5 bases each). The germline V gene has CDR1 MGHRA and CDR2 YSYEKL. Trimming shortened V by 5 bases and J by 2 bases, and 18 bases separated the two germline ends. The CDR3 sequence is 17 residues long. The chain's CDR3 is CASSGDLGVANTGELFF. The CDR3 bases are TGCGCCAGCAGCGGGGACCTCGGGGTCGCTAACACCGGGGAGCTGTTTTTT.

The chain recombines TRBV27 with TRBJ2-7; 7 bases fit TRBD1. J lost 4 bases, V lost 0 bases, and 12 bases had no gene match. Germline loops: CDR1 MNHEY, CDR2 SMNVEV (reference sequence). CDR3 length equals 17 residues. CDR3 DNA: TGTGCCAGCAGTTTATCCCTTTACCGGGACAGAGGGTACGAGCAGTACTTC. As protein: CASSLSLYRDRGYEQYF.

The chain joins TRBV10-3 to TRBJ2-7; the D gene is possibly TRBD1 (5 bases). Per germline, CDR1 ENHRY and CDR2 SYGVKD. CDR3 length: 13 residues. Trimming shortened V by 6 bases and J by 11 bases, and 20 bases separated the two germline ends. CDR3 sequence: CAISLLPREGEYF. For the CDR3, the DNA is TGTGCCATCAGCCTCCTCCCGCGTGAAGGGGAGTACTTC.